This T cell receptor beta chain was documented in a study of OX40 agonist ivuxolimab in advanced cancers. Broadly, across the study: Ivuxolimab was an agonistic, fully human IgG2 monoclonal antibody directed against OX40 (CD134), a costimulatory receptor. Three dose-escalation patients achieved partial responses, one with hepatocellular carcinoma and two with cutaneous melanoma. The point of sequencing TCRbeta in the periphery was to test whether ivuxolimab changed TCR sequence diversity and drove clonal T-cell expansion. The paper covers the monotherapy dose-escalation part of the phase I ivuxolimab trial, which included N of about 56 patients. Of the roughly 52 dose-escalation patients, hepatocellular carcinoma was present in approximately 20, melanoma in approximately 15, renal cell carcinoma in 9 and head and neck cancer in 9. Prior anti-PD-1, anti-PD-L1 or anti-CTLA-4 therapy was permitted, and checkpoint inhibitors had been received by about two fifths of dose-escalation patients. Intravenous ivuxolimab was administered to patients every 2 weeks at six dose levels: 0.01, 0.1, 0.3, 1.5, 3 and 10 mg/kg. A male proportion of around 81% and a mean age of about 60 years, ranging from about 23 to 90, were recorded for the dose-escalation cohort. Study-wide findings and limitations: After ivuxolimab, expanded clones were on average more numerous among CD8+ T cells than among CD4+ T cells. At doses of 0.1 to 3.0 mg/kg, clonal expansion of both CD4+ and CD8+ blood T cells was observed from baseline to week 6. Antigen specificity was not determined for the clonally expanded peripheral T cells. Low levels of normalized T-cell clonal expansion were also shown by some nonresponding patients. In the 0.1-3.0 mg/kg groups, partial responders were among the patients with the lowest normalized peripheral clonal expansion, particularly in CD8+ T cells.

For sequencing of the TCRbeta CDR3 region, genomic DNA was extracted from the sorted cells. The immunoSEQ Assay was used for sequencing of TCRbeta CDR3 regions. TCRdb provides this immuneACCESS table in a form limited to in-frame rearrangements. Some clones are lacking; in checked studies, under half of them reflect an unresolved V gene, and why the rest are absent is not known. This sample comprises roughly 56,000 clones, about 82% of them detected only once. Of the sample, 3% to 4.5% falls within the top ten clones. Concerning this clone itself: Its antigen specificity is not known. There are no base qualities to consult, and no much larger clone falls within one base.

Patients with autoimmune disease history or receiving systemic immunosuppression were excluded from the trial. Peripheral blood for TCR sequencing was drawn from every dose cohort at baseline, at cycle 4 day 1 and at cycle 7 day 1. The samples were taken from a phase I, first-in-human, multicenter, open-label dose-escalation trial of ivuxolimab. The trial enrolled adults with locally advanced or metastatic head and neck squamous cell, hepatocellular, melanoma or renal cell carcinoma. Before TCR sequencing, CD4+ T cells and CD8+ T cells from peripheral blood were sorted into separate populations. CDR3 length: 13 amino acids, cysteine to phenylalanine. Just the 39-base CDR3 DNA is kept, in frame starting at base 1. From the germline V gene, CDR1 is SGHRS and CDR2 is YFSETQ. V and J are trimmed by 0 bases and 6 bases, and the gene matches miss 3 bases of the junction.

The rearranged segments are TRBV5-1 and TRBJ2-7, and 7 junctional nucleotides match TRBD1. Source: CD4+ or CD8+ T cells sorted from blood, taken in a trial of the OX40 agonist ivuxolimab. The sequence derives from an adult with an advanced solid tumor such as melanoma, head and neck, liver or kidney cancer. The DNA sequence is TGCGCCAGCAGCTTGGGGGACAGTAGCGAGCAGTACTTC. Translated, it gives CASSLGDSSEQYF.